The 19 T cell receptor beta chains reported below all come from one sample, sequenced in a study of blood T cell repertoires in COVID-19. Measured with immunoSEQ multiplex PCR; TCRdb has only the in-frame clones, and not every one. The sample includes about 170,000 clones, 84% seen only once; the top ten take about 2.5%. Sequenced material: peripheral blood. The receptor source for this set is a woman over 75 with COVID-19, enrolled during active disease.

V is TRBV25-1 and J is TRBJ2-7; tentatively, D is TRBD2 (5 bases). Germline CDR1 reads MGHDK; CDR2 reads SYGVNS. The CDR3 loop spans 12 amino acids. Trimming stripped 5 bases from V and 3 bases from J, with 8 bases between. The CDR3 nucleotides are TGTGCCAGCAGTATACTAGGCTACGAGCAGTACTTC. Protein: CASSILGYEQYF.

The V and J genes are TRBV4-1 and TRBJ1-5; the D gene is possibly TRBD1 (6 bases). The germline V gene encodes CDR1 MGHRA and CDR2 YSYEKL. The V end lost 0 bases, the J end lost 7 bases, and 10 bases lay between the germline ends. There are 14 residues in the CDR3. In DNA, the CDR3 is TGCGCCAGCAGCCAAGAAGGGGGGGGACAGCCCCAGCATTTT. Translated, it gives CASSQEGGGQPQHF.

This clone showed up just once. The chain uses TRBV5-8 and TRBJ2-5, with D perhaps TRBD1 (6 bases). This CDR3 is 16 amino acids long. The V end was cut by 5 bases, the J end by 0 bases, with 17 bases between. Germline values: CDR1 SGHTS, CDR2 YDEGEE. The CDR3 protein is CASRSPRTEYQETQYF. The CDR3 DNA reads as TGTGCCAGCAGATCCCCCCGGACAGAGTACCAAGAGACCCAGTACTTC.

The V call is TRBV6-5, the J call TRBJ2-3; D is possibly TRBD1 (6 bases). CDR1 is MNHEY and CDR2 is SVGAGI in the germline V gene. The CDR3 is 14 amino acids. V was cut by 6 bases and J by 2 bases, with 12 bases left in between. The CDR3 DNA follows: TGTGCCAGCAGCCCCAGGGGTTTCACAGATACGCAGTATTTT. Its translation: CASSPRGFTDTQYF.

The V call is TRBV6-1, the J call TRBJ1-6, with unresolved D. Trimming shortened V by 0 bases and J by 2 bases, and 8 bases separated the two germline ends. The CDR3 totals 16 residues. Per the germline V gene, CDR1 is MNHNS and CDR2 is SASEGT. The CDR3 loop is CASSEAWQAYNSPLHF. DNA for the CDR3: TGTGCCAGCAGTGAAGCTTGGCAGGCCTATAATTCACCCCTCCACTTT.

The rearrangement joins TRBV9 to TRBJ2-3; no definite D call. The CDR3 is 14 residues long. Germline loops: CDR1 SGDLS, CDR2 YYNGEE. V was clipped by 4 bases and J by 0 bases, with 9 bases between them. As DNA, the CDR3 is TGTGCCAGCAGCCGTACAATGAGCACAGATACGCAGTATTTT. Translating it yields CASSRTMSTDTQYF.

This clone came up once. The chain uses TRBV28 and TRBJ1-2; no clear D. The V gene's germline CDR1 is MDHEN and CDR2 SYDVKM. The germline V and J ends were trimmed by 10 bases and 0 bases, with 15 bases remaining between them. There are 14 residues in the CDR3. CDR3 protein: CATYLARSNYGYTF. CDR3 nucleotides: TGTGCCACCTACCTAGCACGGTCTAACTATGGCTACACCTTC.

This clone was seen more than once but under ten times. The rearrangement joins TRBV10-3 to TRBJ2-1; 11 bases align to TRBD2. Germline V gene lookup returns CDR1 ENHRY and CDR2 SYGVKD. The CDR3 covers 15 residues. V shed 3 bases, J shed 10 bases, and the junction held 8 bases outside the gene matches. The CDR3 bases are TGTGCCATCAGTGATGGCTTAGCGGGGGGGCACGAGCAGTTCTTC. It translates to CAISDGLAGGHEQFF.

The V gene is TRBV29-1, the J gene TRBJ2-5, with 9 nucleotides matching TRBD2. CDR3 length: 14 amino acids. The V segment lost 6 bases and the J segment 6 bases; nucleotides outside the gene matches: 11. The germline V gene has CDR1 SQVTM and CDR2 ANQGSEA. The CDR3 protein is CSVTYQRGAKTQYF. In nucleotides, the CDR3 is TGCAGCGTCACCTACCAGCGGGGGGCTAAGACCCAGTACTTC.

The rearrangement links TRBV5-4 to TRBJ2-5, with D unclear. V lost 4 bases and J lost 3, with 13 bases in between. Germline assignment: CDR1 SGHNT and CDR2 YYREEE (reference sequence). CDR3 length: 14 amino acids. The CDR3, as DNA: TGTGCCAGCAGCCCTTGGGCCGGTGAAGAGACCCAGTACTTC. It codes for CASSPWAGEETQYF.

The chain joins TRBV28 to TRBJ1-1; tentative D call: TRBD1 (5 bases). The V and J ends lost 6 bases and 11 bases respectively, with 16 bases between them. The CDR3 has 12 residues. Germline assignment: CDR1 MDHEN and CDR2 SYDVKM. CDR3 sequence reads: CASRPGAARAFF. The DNA for the CDR3 is TGTGCCAGCAGACCTGGGGCCGCTCGCGCTTTCTTT.

The chain carries TRBV19 and TRBJ2-5; 8 positions agree with TRBD1. The CDR3 spans 15 residues. CDR1 is LNHDA and CDR2 is SQIVND in the germline V gene (reference sequence). V lost 6 bases to trimming and J lost 5 bases; unmatched junction nucleotides: 11. CDR3 bases: TGTGCCAGTAGCCCAATTGCCAGGGGGCAGGAGACCCAGTACTTC. It codes for CASSPIARGQETQYF.

The chain couples TRBV7-2 to TRBJ2-1, with D uncertain. Trimming pared 1 base from V and 0 bases from J, leaving 13 bases between. Germline V gene data show CDR1 as SGHTA and CDR2 as FQGNSA. This CDR3 has 17 amino acids. CDR3 region: CASSLVGQLSSYNEQFF. The CDR3, as DNA: TGTGCCAGCAGCTTAGTAGGTCAACTAAGCTCCTACAATGAGCAGTTCTTC.

This chain links TRBV29-1 with TRBJ2-3, with D perhaps TRBD1 (5 bases). Germline lookup yields CDR1 SQVTM and CDR2 ANQGSEA. The CDR3 length is 14 residues. The ends were cut back, 6 bases at V and 2 bases at J, with 15 bases in the middle. DNA of the CDR3: TGCAGCGTAAGCCAGGGTTCCCCCACAGATACGCAGTATTTT. Translated: CSVSQGSPTDTQYF.

The chain employs TRBV11-2 and TRBJ1-2; tentative D call: TRBD1 (5 bases). V lost 2 bases and J 6 bases, leaving 13 bases between the germline ends. CDR1 and CDR2 from the germline V gene are SGHAT and FQNNGV. This CDR3 contains 14 residues. CDR3 amino acids: CASSLSPGRHGYTF. The CDR3 coding sequence is TGTGCCAGCAGCTTATCTCCAGGGAGGCATGGCTACACCTTC.

The J gene is TRBJ2-5, the V gene TRBV7-2; 8 bases line up with TRBD1. V trimming: 3 bases; J trimming: 4 bases; junction bases outside the gene matches: 7. The CDR3 extends over 15 amino acids. Germline assignment: CDR1 SGHTA and CDR2 FQGNSA. The CDR3 spells CASSFARGRGETQYF. CDR3 nucleotide sequence: TGTGCCAGCAGCTTCGCCAGGGGGCGGGGAGAGACCCAGTACTTC.

This chain uses TRBV27 with TRBJ2-7; the D is unclear. The CDR3 consists of 13 residues. CDR1 and CDR2 from the germline V gene are MNHEY and SMNVEV (reference sequence). Between the trimmed V and J ends, which lost 2 bases and 6 bases, there was a span of 11 bases. The CDR3 sequence is CASSLTNRGEQYF. In nucleotides, the CDR3 is TGTGCCAGCAGTTTAACGAATCGCGGCGAGCAGTACTTC.

The rearrangement joins TRBV6-2 or TRBV6-3 to TRBJ1-2; 10 nucleotides agree with TRBD1. The CDR3 totals 14 residues. CDR1 and CDR2 from the germline V gene are MNHEY and SVGEGT. Unmatched junction bases numbered 1, after V lost 2 bases and J lost 4 bases. The CDR3 loop is CASSYGTGVYGYTF. For the CDR3, the DNA is TGTGCCAGCAGTTACGGGACAGGGGTCTATGGCTACACCTTC.

CDR3: CASSLGTGPYNEQFF. As DNA, the CDR3 is TGCGCCAGCAGCTTGGGGACAGGGCCTTACAATGAGCAGTTCTTC. This chain connects TRBV5-1 to TRBJ2-1; 8 nucleotides agree with TRBD1. The CDR3 is 15 amino acids. V shed 0 bases and J 4 bases; nucleotides not matched to a gene: 3. Germline CDR1 is SGHRS and CDR2 is YFSETQ.